This record covers a single T cell receptor (beta chain). No cognate antigen has been identified for it. This specimen belongs to a study of cytomegalovirus exposure and HLA in healthy donors (dated by TCRdb to about 2017). As for the study more broadly: In an earlier analysis of under 750 of the donors, 250 to 350 Gb of sequence data and 120 million or so unique TCR beta sequences from about 179 million T cells were reported. Using immunosequencing, the study profiled T cell repertoires from 550 to 750 subjects and related those repertoires to cytomegalovirus serostatus. Rather than drawing on any new phenotypic data, the later analysis identified candidate immune exposures from TCR beta sequences and the way those sequences occurred across donors. Of the roughly 400 genotyped donors, 80% to 90% were placed in the genetic ancestry cluster associated with self-reported Caucasian donors. Among several hundred genotyped donors of the cohort, an average of around 250,000 unique TCR beta nucleotide sequences was sequenced per donor, of which roughly 17% were non-productive. A separate validation cohort of roughly 120 different subjects was used in addition to the approximately 700-subject first cohort. Donor age, sex, ethnicity and CMV serostatus were compiled together with the repertoire data. About 5 DR-DQ haplotypes were handled as single units for association and clustering, since linkage in the cohort was strong. In an earlier analysis of a few hundred of the donors, high-throughput TCR beta sequencing was used to judge whether each TCR beta V gene segment behaved as functional or pseudogenic. All discovery cohort repertoires had been generated using a single sequencing platform. Both class I and class II loci were covered by HLA typing, at four-digit resolution. The study aimed to test whether cataloging public T cell receptors could reveal signatures of past pathogen exposure. Approximately 310 gigabases of sequencing data and approximately 80 million unique TCR sequences were included in an early release covering several hundred HLA-typed donors. To predict cytomegalovirus infection status, the study combined high-throughput TCR immunosequencing, statistical association of individual TCRs with disease status, and machine learning. In a later analysis, previously published TCR beta repertoires from roughly 710 donors were re-analyzed and high-resolution HLA genotyping was added so that TCR occurrence patterns could be studied. Typing coverage differed by locus: A, B, C, DRB1 and DQB1 were typed in roughly 629-630 donors, DQA1 in 500 to 550, DPA1 in approximately 600, and DPB1 in just under 490. A later genetic analysis used genome-wide SNP genotypes for about 60% of the 666 donors, treating that subset as a discovery cohort.

The cohort consisted of 600 or so healthy bone marrow donors. At the time of sampling, all cohort members were nominally healthy, though unrecorded immune exposures were likely present. The donor tested CMV seronegative and was one of the 352 seronegative cohort members. Each donor provided a peripheral blood sample, and peripheral blood mononuclear cells were used for TCR beta sequencing. The Qiagen DNeasy Blood Extraction Kit was used to extract genomic DNA from the blood cell samples. From its cysteine to its phenylalanine, the CDR3 spans 11 amino acids. The read is trimmed to its CDR3 DNA, 33 bases read in frame from base 1. The germline V gene encodes CDR1 SNHLY and CDR2 FYNNEI. Relative to germline, V is 6 bases shorter and J is 9 bases shorter, with 11 bases between their ends. Libraries were constructed by the immunoSEQ multiplex PCR assay. The multiplex PCR relied on a mix of 60 forward primers for TCR Vbeta segments and 13 reverse primers for TCR Jbeta segments. The CDR3 region of rearranged TCR beta genes was amplified from genomic DNA by a multiplex PCR assay. On the Illumina HiSeq System, the amplified TCR beta libraries were sequenced as 87-base-pair reads. Per the source publication's procedure: A later analysis counted about 76 million unique TCR beta chains across the 666 repertoires, and about 10 million of these chains were shared by at least two donors. A nearest-neighbor algorithm error-corrected the raw reads and collapsed the reads into unique sequences, merging closely related sequences to remove PCR and sequencing errors. Alignment of CDR3 sequences to IMGT reference sequences was used to assign V, D and J gene segments. For a sequence to be retained, at least a six-nucleotide match to both a V gene segment and a J gene segment was required. A rearrangement was called productive if the CDR3 had no stop codons and remained in frame with V and J, and every other rearrangement was called non-productive. CDR3 was defined according to IMGT convention as the region running from the second conserved V-encoded cysteine to the conserved J-encoded phenylalanine. The earlier analysis of roughly 590 of the donors excluded any sequence lacking an unambiguous match to a single V gene segment. An earlier analysis of a few hundred of the donors called V segments functional above 56.7% productive rearrangements and segregating when the between-donor standard deviation exceeded 5%. To diagnose cytomegalovirus status from the catalog of TCR beta chain sequences, a statistical classification framework was built. A later analysis assigned V and J genes by comparing TCR nucleotide sequences with IMGT/GENE-DB human TR gene sequences. Using the TCRdist pipeline, a later analysis assigned CDR3 sequences along with most-parsimonious VDJ recombination scenarios. In a later analysis, each TCR beta chain was defined by its CDR3 amino acid sequence together with its V-gene family, and reads lacking a unique V-gene family were excluded. As a way to deal with suspected cross-contamination and a sequencing artifact, a later analysis dropped hundreds of nucleotide sequences that were highly shared and had low generation probability. In a later analysis, a clonal expansion index was calculated for each public chain from normalized within-repertoire ranks of inferred template counts. Generation probabilities in a later analysis came from a VDJ recombination model fitted to out-of-frame rearrangements, and those results were checked against IGoR. A later analysis scored TCR-TCR, TCR-HLA and TCR-CMV co-occurrence with hypergeometric tests, applying a repertoire-size bias correction to TCR pairs. False discovery rates were estimated in a later analysis by permuting HLA or CMV assignments 20 times. In a later analysis, co-occurring TCRs were grouped using DBSCAN, with TCRdist sequence similarity added in when clustering inside HLA-allele-positive subsets. For co-occurrence clustering, repertoires with fewer than 30,000 or more than 120,000 public chains were excluded, along with five or six repertoires with anomalous nucleotide sharing. TCRdb stores this immuneACCESS table with in-frame sequences only. Part of the clones is absent; in the studies checked, under half of the shortfall reflects unresolved V genes, and no reason is known for the rest. Clone size and the V and J calls come from that table; the DNA yielded D and trimming. The sample has under 200,000 clones on record. 5.5% to 7.5% of the sample lies in the top ten.

Study-wide conclusions, independent of this receptor: Linkage disequilibrium might explain the correlated functional status among segregating V segments, but an unknown experimental factor could not be ruled out. A further reported finding was that TCR beta sequences accurately predicted the HLA-A and HLA-B alleles for most subjects in the first cohort. An association between a missense DCLRE1C variant and V-gene and J-gene trimming of TCR beta chains was found in a later genetic analysis and replicated in an independent cohort. Immune exposure information for the cohort was limited to CMV serostatus. The authors suggested that the approach could potentially be extended to other disease states and immunological phenotypes. Assigning TCR associations to individual alleles was difficult when HLA alleles, especially DR and DQ, strongly co-occurred. Some IMGT-functional V segments, including TRBV6-2 and TRBV6-3, could not be distinguished by the 87-base-pair reads and were therefore excluded. Only TCR beta chains were sequenced in this cohort, and the absence of alpha or paired-chain data limited detectable features. The sequencing pipeline was judged likely to have produced a cluster of highly shared sequence variants as a technical artifact. In vitro tests confirmed that a few of the cytomegalovirus-associated TCR beta chains recognize cytomegalovirus antigens. Around 16 rarely observed V segments, including chromosome 9 orphons, were excluded from the earlier analysis of some 590 of the donors because counts were too low. In a later analysis, HLA-associated TCR beta chains were found to be more clonally expanded and to have lower generation probabilities than equally common non-associated chains. In the study, about 150 TCR beta chains were listed as associated with cytomegalovirus. In a later analysis, more than 15,000 TCR beta sequences were associated with specific HLA alleles at a false discovery rate of 0.05. Presence/absence analyses assumed roughly uniform sequencing depth across donors, an assumption that may not hold. Because HLA typing was unavailable for some donors at each locus, only the typed subset was used in association tests. Broadly in line with IMGT annotations, most TCR beta V segments showed up in productive rearrangements about 87% or about 30% of the time in an earlier analysis of approximately 600 of the donors. In a later analysis, TCR association rates were found to vary across HLA loci, with the most associated TCRs seen for DRB1 alleles and the fewest for HLA-C alleles. In a later analysis, several top co-occurrence clusters were reported to appear linked to parvovirus B19, influenza, CMV and Epstein-Barr virus. A later genetic analysis reported fewer N-insertions in productive TCRs among donors in an Asian-associated ancestry cluster than the roughly 620-donor mean. In both the original and validation cohorts, the classifier was reported to diagnose cytomegalovirus status with high specificity and sensitivity. According to a later analysis, most CMV-associated TCR beta chains appeared to be HLA-restricted, and the HLA associations seemed to be driven largely by CMV exposure. Across donors, most TCR sequences were observed very rarely, whereas some public TCRs were present in many individuals.

The chain joins TRBV2 to TRBJ1-2; the D gene is perhaps TRBD1, from 6 matching bases. Material for sequencing was PBMCs. This receptor was identified in a man aged 25 to 40 in good health and CMV-seronegative. The nucleotide sequence reads TGTGCCAGCAGAGGGGGAACTCGCTACACCTTC. This yields the protein CASRGGTRYTF. This CDR3, with the reference TRBV2 and TRBJ1-2 proteins standing in past its ends, gives the full variable domain EPEVTQTPSHQVTQMGQEVILRCVPISNHLYFYWYRQILGQKVEFLVSFYNNEISEKSEIFDDQFSVERPDGSNFTLKIRSTKLEDSAMYFCASRGGTRYTFGSGTRLTVV.